This record concerns one T cell receptor beta chain sequence. Its matching antigen is unknown. Trimming took 2 bases from V and 6 from J, leaving 14 bases between them. Germline CDR1 MNHEY, CDR2 SVGAGI. The CDR3 contains 15 residues. Primers: 60 Vbeta forward and 13 Jbeta reverse. Sequencing was performed with immunoSEQ multiplex PCR; in TCRdb, only in-frame clones are kept and a portion is missing. This sample lists 40,000 or so clones; its ten largest clones have over 3.5%. This record comes from a study of cytomegalovirus exposure and HLA in healthy donors. Study as a whole: Earlier, 100 million to 130 million unique TCR beta sequences were recovered from approximately 180 million T cells by an analysis. Study outcomes and limitations: The authors judged a highly shared variant cluster likely a sequencing artifact. A later analysis linked a missense DCLRE1C variant to TCR beta V- and J-gene trimming. Previous analysis showed most TCR beta V segments were productive about 90% or about 30% of the time.

This TCR came from a male donor in good health and CMV-seronegative. Sequenced sample: PBMCs. V gene TRBV6-5 combines with J gene TRBJ2-1, with D perhaps matching TRBD2 (7 bases). The CDR3 protein is CASSYRGGAFNEQFF. CDR3 DNA sequence: TGTGCCAGCAGTTACAGGGGGGGGGCTTTCAATGAGCAGTTCTTC.